The rows below give T cell receptor beta chains drawn from one sample of a study of blood T cell repertoires in COVID-19. Produced via immunoSEQ multiplex PCR; TCRdb's table is partial and in-frame only. The sample records 170,000 or so clones, 65% to 85% being singletons. The source material was peripheral blood. The receptors come from a woman aged 40 to 50 with COVID-19, enrolled during active disease. The CDR3 runs from the conserved cysteine through the conserved F or W. Fields, in order: clone size, D gene, J gene, V gene, CDR3 protein, CDR3 DNA. A D gene is named only where the DNA matches it firmly. Expanded clones are given a class, and other clones once, few, many or no size at all.

abundance: -; d_gene: -; j_gene: TRBJ2-2; v_gene: TRBV6-6; CDR3aa: CASSYSHTGELFF; CDR3nt: TGTGCCAGCAGTTACTCCCATACCGGGGAGCTGTTTTTT
abundance: -; d_gene: -; j_gene: TRBJ2-5; v_gene: TRBV4-2; CDR3aa: CASSHPDTGMETQYF; CDR3nt: TGTGCCAGCAGCCACCCAGATACAGGGATGGAGACCCAGTACTTC
abundance: -; d_gene: -; j_gene: TRBJ2-7; v_gene: TRBV20-1; CDR3aa: CSASSGSKYEQYF; CDR3nt: TGCAGTGCTAGTAGCGGAAGCAAATACGAGCAGTACTTC
abundance: once; d_gene: -; j_gene: TRBJ1-3; v_gene: TRBV19; CDR3aa: CASSTGHRNTIYF; CDR3nt: TGTGCCAGTAGCACGGGACACCGAAACACCATATATTTT
abundance: -; d_gene: -; j_gene: TRBJ1-6; v_gene: TRBV7-3; CDR3aa: CASSFEGQNNSPLHF; CDR3nt: TGTGCCAGCAGCTTCGAGGGTCAGAATAATTCACCCCTCCACTTT
abundance: -; d_gene: -; j_gene: TRBJ1-2; v_gene: TRBV18; CDR3aa: CASSPTDRPYGYTF; CDR3nt: TGTGCCAGCTCACCAACAGACAGGCCTTATGGCTACACCTTC
abundance: once; d_gene: TRBD1; j_gene: TRBJ2-6; v_gene: TRBV7-8; CDR3aa: CASIRTGNVLTF; CDR3nt: TGTGCCAGCATCAGGACAGGCAACGTCCTGACTTTC
abundance: many; d_gene: -; j_gene: TRBJ1-3; v_gene: TRBV2; CDR3aa: CAVDPNRDRNTIYF; CDR3nt: TGTGCCGTGGACCCCAACAGGGATCGAAACACCATATATTTT
abundance: -; d_gene: TRBD1; j_gene: TRBJ1-1; v_gene: TRBV18; CDR3aa: CASSIPGQRDTEAFF; CDR3nt: TGTGCCAGCTCTATTCCGGGACAGAGAGACACTGAAGCTTTCTTT
abundance: -; d_gene: -; j_gene: TRBJ1-2; v_gene: TRBV12-5; CDR3aa: CASGWGTGRDGYTF; CDR3nt: TGTGCTAGTGGTTGGGGAACAGGTCGCGATGGCTACACCTTC
abundance: many; d_gene: -; j_gene: TRBJ2-7; v_gene: TRBV28; CDR3aa: CASSPNYKSSYEQYF; CDR3nt: TGTGCCAGCAGCCCCAACTATAAGAGCTCCTACGAGCAGTACTTC
abundance: -; d_gene: -; j_gene: TRBJ2-2; v_gene: TRBV29-1; CDR3aa: CSVEGENTGELFF; CDR3nt: TGCAGCGTTGAGGGAGAGAACACCGGGGAGCTGTTTTTT
abundance: once; d_gene: TRBD2; j_gene: TRBJ2-3; v_gene: TRBV4-2; CDR3aa: CASSQGGGTSSSDTQYF; CDR3nt: TGTGCCAGTAGCCAAGGAGGAGGGACTAGTTCTTCAGATACGCAGTATTTT
abundance: few; d_gene: -; j_gene: TRBJ1-1; v_gene: TRBV4-1; CDR3aa: CASSQGIGVNTEAFF; CDR3nt: TGCGCCAGCAGTCAAGGAATAGGGGTGAACACTGAAGCTTTCTTT
abundance: once; d_gene: -; j_gene: TRBJ2-1; v_gene: TRBV6-5; CDR3aa: CASSYQAVNEQFF; CDR3nt: TGTGCCAGCAGTTACCAAGCGGTCAATGAGCAGTTCTTC
abundance: -; d_gene: -; j_gene: TRBJ2-7; v_gene: TRBV9; CDR3aa: CASSVLAHSYEQYF; CDR3nt: TGTGCCAGCAGCGTATTAGCTCACTCCTACGAGCAGTACTTC
abundance: once; d_gene: -; j_gene: TRBJ2-3; v_gene: TRBV14; CDR3aa: CASRGTFSTDTQYF; CDR3nt: TGTGCCAGCAGGGGGACATTCAGCACAGATACGCAGTATTTT
abundance: once; d_gene: TRBD1; j_gene: TRBJ1-2; v_gene: TRBV7-9; CDR3aa: CASSSPGQGNSYGYTF; CDR3nt: TGTGCCAGCAGCAGCCCGGGACAGGGCAATTCTTATGGCTACACCTTC
abundance: -; d_gene: -; j_gene: TRBJ1-2; v_gene: TRBV15; CDR3aa: CATSRESSYGYTF; CDR3nt: TGTGCCACCAGCAGAGAGTCTTCGTATGGCTACACCTTC
abundance: -; d_gene: TRBD1; j_gene: TRBJ1-1; v_gene: TRBV11-3; CDR3aa: CASSLKRRRTGQAFF; CDR3nt: TGTGCCAGCAGCTTAAAAAGGCGACGGACAGGGCAAGCTTTCTTT
abundance: -; d_gene: -; j_gene: TRBJ1-2; v_gene: TRBV6-1; CDR3aa: CASSEVRGSNYGYTF; CDR3nt: TGTGCCAGCAGTGAAGTAAGAGGTTCTAACTATGGCTACACCTTC
abundance: -; d_gene: TRBD2; j_gene: TRBJ2-7; v_gene: TRBV6-6; CDR3aa: CASSPAGGGVYEQYF; CDR3nt: TGTGCCAGCAGCCCGGCTGGCGGGGGGGTCTACGAGCAGTACTTC
abundance: -; d_gene: -; j_gene: TRBJ1-1; v_gene: TRBV19; CDR3aa: CASSTLKRGAFF; CDR3nt: TGTGCCAGTAGTACTCTTAAAAGGGGAGCTTTCTTT
abundance: once; d_gene: -; j_gene: TRBJ2-3; v_gene: TRBV28; CDR3aa: CASSTTPSTDTQYF; CDR3nt: TGTGCCAGCAGCACGACACCTAGCACAGATACGCAGTATTTT
abundance: -; d_gene: -; j_gene: TRBJ1-5; v_gene: TRBV2; CDR3aa: CASSELEEVKSNQPQHF; CDR3nt: TGTGCCAGCAGCGAGCTGGAGGAGGTTAAAAGCAATCAGCCCCAGCATTTT
abundance: -; d_gene: -; j_gene: TRBJ2-2; v_gene: TRBV10-2; CDR3aa: CASSPISVTGELFF; CDR3nt: TGCGCCAGCAGTCCTATTAGCGTCACCGGGGAGCTGTTTTTT
abundance: -; d_gene: TRBD1; j_gene: TRBJ1-1; v_gene: TRBV19; CDR3aa: CASSIAETGGTEAFF; CDR3nt: TGTGCCAGTAGTATAGCGGAGACAGGGGGGACTGAAGCTTTCTTT
abundance: -; d_gene: -; j_gene: TRBJ1-1; v_gene: TRBV4-2; CDR3aa: CASSQERGKNTEAFF; CDR3nt: TGTGCCAGCAGCCAAGAACGGGGGAAAAACACTGAAGCTTTCTTT
abundance: -; d_gene: -; j_gene: TRBJ1-2; v_gene: TRBV15; CDR3aa: CATSSDRVYGYTF; CDR3nt: TGTGCCACCAGCTCGGACAGAGTCTATGGCTACACCTTC
abundance: few; d_gene: -; j_gene: TRBJ1-1; v_gene: TRBV2; CDR3aa: CASGWTVSTEAFF; CDR3nt: TGTGCCAGCGGGTGGACAGTCAGCACTGAAGCTTTCTTT
abundance: -; d_gene: TRBD1; j_gene: TRBJ1-5; v_gene: TRBV27; CDR3aa: CASSPAGQAINQPQHF; CDR3nt: TGTGCCAGCAGTCCCGCGGGACAGGCTATCAATCAGCCCCAGCATTTT
abundance: -; d_gene: TRBD1; j_gene: TRBJ1-2; v_gene: TRBV19; CDR3aa: CASPPCSTGQHYGYTF; CDR3nt: TGTGCCAGTCCCCCCTGTTCCACGGGACAGCACTATGGCTACACCTTC
abundance: -; d_gene: -; j_gene: TRBJ1-1; v_gene: TRBV9; CDR3aa: CASSASRVDTEAFF; CDR3nt: TGTGCCAGCAGCGCCAGCAGGGTTGACACTGAAGCTTTCTTT
abundance: -; d_gene: -; j_gene: TRBJ1-1; v_gene: TRBV11-1; CDR3aa: CASSLGGPTEAFF; CDR3nt: TGTGCCAGCAGCTTAGGGGGGCCCACTGAAGCTTTCTTT
abundance: -; d_gene: TRBD1; j_gene: TRBJ1-4; v_gene: TRBV10-3; CDR3aa: CAIRGTGENEKLFF; CDR3nt: TGTGCCATCAGGGGGACAGGGGAAAATGAAAAACTGTTTTTT
abundance: -; d_gene: TRBD1; j_gene: TRBJ1-3; v_gene: TRBV6-5; CDR3aa: CASRTGPLSGNTIYF; CDR3nt: TGTGCCAGTAGGACAGGGCCGCTCTCTGGAAACACCATATATTTT
abundance: -; d_gene: TRBD1; j_gene: TRBJ1-4; v_gene: TRBV7-2; CDR3aa: CASTSRQGTEKLFF; CDR3nt: TGTGCCAGCACCTCACGACAGGGGACTGAAAAACTGTTTTTT
abundance: many; d_gene: -; j_gene: TRBJ2-1; v_gene: TRBV5-8; CDR3aa: CASSSAQNEQFF; CDR3nt: TGTGCCAGCAGCAGCGCCCAAAATGAGCAGTTCTTC
abundance: -; d_gene: -; j_gene: TRBJ2-1; v_gene: TRBV6-1; CDR3aa: CASSEWGVLFF; CDR3nt: TGTGCCAGCAGTGAGTGGGGGGTTCTGTTCTTC
abundance: many; d_gene: -; j_gene: TRBJ1-3; v_gene: TRBV15; CDR3aa: CATTELSSGNTIYF; CDR3nt: TGTGCCACCACGGAGTTGAGCTCTGGAAACACCATATATTTT
abundance: -; d_gene: TRBD1; j_gene: TRBJ2-7; v_gene: TRBV5-5; CDR3aa: CASSLALGQGDEQYF; CDR3nt: TGTGCCAGCAGCTTGGCCTTAGGACAGGGAGACGAGCAGTACTTC
abundance: -; d_gene: TRBD1; j_gene: TRBJ1-2; v_gene: TRBV10-3; CDR3aa: CANWPGQPSYGYTF; CDR3nt: TGTGCCAACTGGCCGGGACAGCCATCCTATGGCTACACCTTC
abundance: -; d_gene: -; j_gene: TRBJ1-1; v_gene: TRBV5-1; CDR3aa: CASSREGPVSEAFF; CDR3nt: TGCGCCAGCAGCCGCGAGGGCCCGGTCTCTGAAGCTTTCTTT
abundance: once; d_gene: -; j_gene: TRBJ2-3; v_gene: TRBV6-8; CDR3aa: CARSFGGNTQYF; CDR3nt: TGTGCCAGGAGTTTCGGAGGAAATACGCAGTATTTT
abundance: -; d_gene: -; j_gene: TRBJ1-1; v_gene: TRBV27; CDR3aa: CASSLQRNTEAFF; CDR3nt: TGTGCCAGCAGTTTACAGCGGAACACTGAAGCTTTCTTT
abundance: -; d_gene: -; j_gene: TRBJ2-5; v_gene: TRBV15; CDR3aa: CATSRARGSGETQYF; CDR3nt: TGTGCCACCAGCAGAGCTCGAGGGTCGGGAGAGACCCAGTACTTC
abundance: once; d_gene: -; j_gene: TRBJ1-3; v_gene: TRBV3-1/TRBV3-2; CDR3aa: CASSRGGGGNTIYF; CDR3nt: TGTGCCAGCAGCCGGGGTGGGGGCGGAAACACCATATATTTT
abundance: -; d_gene: TRBD1; j_gene: TRBJ2-7; v_gene: TRBV5-5; CDR3aa: CASSLASQGFYEQYF; CDR3nt: TGTGCCAGCAGCTTGGCGTCACAGGGGTTCTACGAGCAGTACTTC
abundance: -; d_gene: TRBD1; j_gene: TRBJ2-2; v_gene: TRBV14; CDR3aa: CASSRNRGNTGELFF; CDR3nt: TGTGCCAGCAGCCGGAACAGGGGGAACACCGGGGAGCTGTTTTTT
abundance: -; d_gene: -; j_gene: TRBJ1-5; v_gene: TRBV19; CDR3aa: CASSIGPSNQPQHF; CDR3nt: TGTGCCAGTAGTATAGGGCCGAGCAATCAGCCCCAGCATTTT
abundance: -; d_gene: -; j_gene: TRBJ2-1; v_gene: TRBV7-3; CDR3aa: CASSSINAGNEQFF; CDR3nt: TGTGCCAGCAGCTCCATCAACGCGGGGAATGAGCAGTTCTTC